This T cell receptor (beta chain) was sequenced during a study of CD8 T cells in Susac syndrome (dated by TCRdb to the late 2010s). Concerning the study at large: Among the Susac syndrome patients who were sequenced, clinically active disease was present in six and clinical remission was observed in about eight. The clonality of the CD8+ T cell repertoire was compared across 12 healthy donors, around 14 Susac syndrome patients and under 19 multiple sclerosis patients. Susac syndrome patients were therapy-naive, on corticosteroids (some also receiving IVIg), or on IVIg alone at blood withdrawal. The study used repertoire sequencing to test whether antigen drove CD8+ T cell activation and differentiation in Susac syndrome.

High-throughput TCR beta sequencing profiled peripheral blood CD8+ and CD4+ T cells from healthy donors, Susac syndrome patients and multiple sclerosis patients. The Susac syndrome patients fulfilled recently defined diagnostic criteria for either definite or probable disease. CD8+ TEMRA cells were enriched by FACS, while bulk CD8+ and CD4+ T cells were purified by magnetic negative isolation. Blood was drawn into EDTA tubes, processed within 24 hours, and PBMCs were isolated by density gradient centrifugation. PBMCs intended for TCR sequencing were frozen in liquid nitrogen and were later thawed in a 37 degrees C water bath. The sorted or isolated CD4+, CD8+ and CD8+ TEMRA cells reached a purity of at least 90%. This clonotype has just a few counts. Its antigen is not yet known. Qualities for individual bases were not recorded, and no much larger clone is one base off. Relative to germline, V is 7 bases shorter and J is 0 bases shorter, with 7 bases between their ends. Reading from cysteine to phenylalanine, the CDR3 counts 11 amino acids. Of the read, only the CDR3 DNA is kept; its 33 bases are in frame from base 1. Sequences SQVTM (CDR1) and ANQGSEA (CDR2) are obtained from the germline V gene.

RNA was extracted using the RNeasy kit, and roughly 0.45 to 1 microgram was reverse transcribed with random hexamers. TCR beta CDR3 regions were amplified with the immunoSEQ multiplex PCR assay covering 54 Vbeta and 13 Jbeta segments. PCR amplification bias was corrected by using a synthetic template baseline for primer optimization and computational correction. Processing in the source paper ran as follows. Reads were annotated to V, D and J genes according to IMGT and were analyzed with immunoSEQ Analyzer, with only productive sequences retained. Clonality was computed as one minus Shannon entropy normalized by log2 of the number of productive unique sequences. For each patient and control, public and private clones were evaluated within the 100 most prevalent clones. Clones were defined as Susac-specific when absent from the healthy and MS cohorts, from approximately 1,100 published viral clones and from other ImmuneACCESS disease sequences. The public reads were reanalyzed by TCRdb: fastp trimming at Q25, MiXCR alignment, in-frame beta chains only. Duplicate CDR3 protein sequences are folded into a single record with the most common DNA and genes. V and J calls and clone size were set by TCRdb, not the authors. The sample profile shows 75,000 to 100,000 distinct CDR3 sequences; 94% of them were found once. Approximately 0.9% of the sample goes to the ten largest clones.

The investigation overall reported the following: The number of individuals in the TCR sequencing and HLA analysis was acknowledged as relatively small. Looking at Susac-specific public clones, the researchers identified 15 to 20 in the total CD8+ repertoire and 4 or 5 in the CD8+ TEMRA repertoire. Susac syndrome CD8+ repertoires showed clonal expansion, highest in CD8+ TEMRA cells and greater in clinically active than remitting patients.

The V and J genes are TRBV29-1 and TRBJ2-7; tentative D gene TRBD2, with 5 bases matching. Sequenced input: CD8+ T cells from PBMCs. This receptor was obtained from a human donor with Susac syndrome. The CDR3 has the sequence CSAGSSYEQYF. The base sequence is TGCAGCGCGGGATCCTCCTACGAGCAGTACTTC.